The 28 T cell receptor beta chains given below trace back to one sample, sequenced in a study of cytomegalovirus exposure and HLA in healthy donors. PCR was performed using 60 Vbeta and 13 Jbeta primers. Repertoires were generated with immunoSEQ multiplex PCR, while TCRdb's copy carries only in-frame clones and drops some. The sample holds about 75,000 clones, roughly 88% seen once. Sequencing input: PBMCs. The receptor source for this set is a man between 65 and 80 years old in good health and CMV-seropositive.

This chain uses TRBV10-3 with TRBJ2-5; 12 nucleotides match TRBD1. V trimming: 4 bases; J trimming: 5 bases; junction bases outside the gene matches: 5. The CDR3 is 15 amino acids. Germline-derived CDR1 and CDR2 are ENHRY and SYGVKD. CDR3 sequence reads: CAISVGTGGAETQYF. CDR3 in DNA: TGTGCCATCAGTGTAGGGACAGGGGGCGCGGAGACCCAGTACTTC.

The rearrangement uses TRBV10-3 and TRBJ2-1, with D tentatively TRBD2 (5 bases). The CDR3 runs 13 residues. V lost 10 bases, J lost 3 bases, and 13 bases lay in between. CDR1 is ENHRY and CDR2 is SYGVKD in the germline V gene. CDR3 residues: CATRPGDYNEQFF. The CDR3 DNA reads as TGTGCCACGAGGCCCGGGGACTACAATGAGCAGTTCTTC.

V and J are TRBV4-1 and TRBJ2-3; D may be TRBD1 (5 bases). V gave up 1 base and J gave up 4 bases, with 12 bases separating them. Germline V gives CDR1 MGHRA, CDR2 YSYEKL. This CDR3 spans 15 amino acids. The CDR3 DNA sequence: TGCGCCAGCAGCCAAGCGGCGGACACCCCAGATACGCAGTATTTT. This sequence encodes CASSQAADTPDTQYF.

The chain combines TRBV29-1 with TRBJ2-1; D possibly corresponds to TRBD2 (5 bases). The V end lost 6 bases, the J end lost 3 bases, and 18 bases lay between the germline ends. The CDR3 extends over 15 amino acids. The germline CDR1 and CDR2 sequences are SQVTM and ANQGSEA. The CDR3 region is CSVASLAALYNEQFF. DNA of the CDR3: TGCAGCGTGGCCTCCCTAGCCGCCCTCTACAATGAGCAGTTCTTC.

The chain is built from TRBV29-1 and TRBJ1-1; 10 nucleotides match TRBD1. This CDR3 comprises 13 residues. The germline CDR1 and CDR2 sequences are SQVTM and ANQGSEA. The V gene end was trimmed by 6 bases and the J gene end by 5 bases; junction bases not matched to a gene: 6. The DNA for the CDR3 is TGCAGCGTAACCGGACAGGGGGGAACTGAAGCTTTCTTT. Translation: CSVTGQGGTEAFF. Full variable domain (missing parts from reference TRBV29-1 and TRBJ1-1): SAVISQKPSRDICQRGTSLTIQCQVDSQVTMMFWYRQQPGQSLTLIATANQGSEATYESGFVIDKFPISRPNLTFSTLTVSNMSPEDSSIYLCSVTGQGGTEAFFGQGTRLTVV.

V is TRBV19 and J is TRBJ2-6; D gene uncertain. The CDR3 is made up of 15 amino acids. V lost 3 bases, J lost 0 bases, and 6 bases lay in between. Germline lookup yields CDR1 LNHDA and CDR2 SQIVND (reference sequence). In DNA, the CDR3 is TGTGCCAGTAGTATGTCGGGCTCTGGGGCCAACGTCCTGACTTTC. Its protein is CASSMSGSGANVLTF.

The rearrangement links TRBV19 to TRBJ1-5; 8 bases fit TRBD1. Germline V lookup: CDR1 LNHDA, CDR2 SQIVND (reference sequence). Losses at the gene ends were 2 bases for V and 3 bases for J; bases not matched to a gene: 3. CDR3 length equals 15 residues. The CDR3 is CASSITGGNNQPQHF. The DNA for the CDR3 is TGTGCCAGTAGTATAACAGGGGGGAACAATCAGCCCCAGCATTTT.

V and J are TRBV30 and TRBJ2-1; possible D gene TRBD2, 5 bases. With 4 bases removed from V and 8 bases from J, the gap between germline ends came to 12 bases. This CDR3 has 12 amino acids. The germline V gene encodes CDR1 GTSNPN and CDR2 SVGIG (reference sequence). CDR3 DNA sequence: TGTGCCTGGATGGCAACCGGGGATGAGCAGTTCTTC. Amino acids: CAWMATGDEQFF. The full variable domain, its missing parts supplied by reference TRBV30 and TRBJ2-1, is SQTIHQWPATLVQPVGSPLSLECTVEGTSNPNLYWYRQAAGRGLQLLFYSVGIGQISSEVPQNLSASRPQDRQFILSSKKLLLSDSGFYLCAWMATGDEQFFGPGTRLTVL.

CDR3 nucleotides: TGTGCCAGCTCACCTCAGGGACAGGGGTTAACGGTTCAGCCCCAGCATTTT. This encodes CASSPQGQGLTVQPQHF. The rearrangement links TRBV18 to TRBJ1-5; 10 bases map to TRBD1. The V gene end was trimmed by 3 bases and the J gene end by 6 bases; junction bases not matched to a gene: 11. CDR3 size: 17 residues. Germline-derived CDR1 and CDR2 are KGHSH and LQKENI.

The chain links TRBV6-5 to TRBJ1-4; no clear D. V gave up 4 bases and J gave up 6 bases, with 15 bases separating them. The CDR3 covers 15 residues. Germline CDR1 reads MNHEY; CDR2 reads SVGAGI. The CDR3 DNA sequence: TGTGCCAGCAGTTCCGCTGGTCACCCGGATGAAAAACTGTTTTTT. Its protein is CASSSAGHPDEKLFF.

The chain recombines TRBV5-1 with TRBJ2-1; D is unresolved. Germline V CDR1 and CDR2: SGHRS, YFSETQ. This CDR3 is built from 14 residues. V lost 0 bases and J 0 bases, leaving 4 bases between the germline ends. Written as DNA, the CDR3 is TGCGCCAGCAGCTTGGATAGCTCCTACAATGAGCAGTTCTTC. Amino acids: CASSLDSSYNEQFF.

V is TRBV19 and J is TRBJ1-2; D uncertain. The CDR3 is made up of 13 amino acids. CDR1 LNHDA and CDR2 SQIVND come from the germline V gene (reference sequence). With 10 bases removed from V and 2 bases from J, the gap between germline ends came to 14 bases. The CDR3 spells CATSPTRNYGYTF. In nucleotides, the CDR3 is TGTGCCACCTCACCCACTCGGAACTATGGCTACACCTTC.

J is TRBJ1-2 and V is TRBV7-8; TRBD1 might be the D (6 bases). The CDR3 loop spans 15 amino acids. The V and J ends lost 5 bases and 0 bases respectively, with 13 bases between them. Per the germline V gene, CDR1 is SGHVS and CDR2 is FQNEAQ. The CDR3 is CASSPDSRTNYGYTF. DNA of the CDR3: TGTGCCAGCAGCCCGGACAGTCGGACTAACTATGGCTACACCTTC.

CDR3 nucleotides: TGTGCCAGCAGTAGCGGGACCTCCTACGAGCAGTACTTC. It is translated as CASSSGTSYEQYF. V gene TRBV28 combines with J gene TRBJ2-7; 7 nucleotides agree with TRBD2. The V and J ends lost 5 bases and 0 bases, in that order; junction bases with no gene match: 1. This CDR3 is built from 13 residues. Germline V CDR1 and CDR2: MDHEN, SYDVKM. Variable domain in full (rest from reference TRBV28 and TRBJ2-7): DVKVTQSSRYLVKRTGEKVFLECVQDMDHENMFWYRQDPGLGLRLIYFSYDVKMKEKGDIPEGYSVSREKKERFSLILESASTNQTSMYLCASSSGTSYEQYFGPGTRLTVT.

V gene TRBV10-3 combines with J gene TRBJ1-1; 7 bases map to TRBD1. The trim removed 2 bases at V and 1 base at J, leaving 4 bases unmatched. Germline CDR1 is ENHRY and CDR2 is SYGVKD. The CDR3 sequence is 15 residues long. CDR3 nucleotide sequence: TGTGCCATCAGTGAGGGTGACAGGGAGAACACTGAAGCTTTCTTT. Its translation: CAISEGDRENTEAFF.

The V call is TRBV27, the J call TRBJ2-7; D unresolved. CDR1 is MNHEY and CDR2 is SMNVEV in the germline V gene (reference sequence). The CDR3 consists of 13 residues. V shed 3 bases and J shed 2 bases, with 8 bases lying between them. As DNA, the CDR3 is TGTGCCAGCAGTTTGGGCGAGCCCTACGAGCAGTACTTC. Translated: CASSLGEPYEQYF.

V and J are TRBV15 and TRBJ1-1; no clear D. V was pared by 5 bases and J by 1 base, with 8 bases between. Germline V gene data show CDR1 as LNHNV and CDR2 as YYDKDF (reference sequence). The CDR3 runs 13 residues. The DNA for the CDR3 is TGTGCCACCAGCCGTACAGAGAACACTGAAGCTTTCTTT. Its translation is CATSRTENTEAFF. Full variable domain (missing parts from reference TRBV15 and TRBJ1-1): DAMVIQNPRYQVTQFGKPVTLSCSQTLNHNVMYWYQQKSSQAPKLLFHYYDKDFNNEADTPDNFQSRRPNTSFCFLDIRSPGLGDTAMYLCATSRTENTEAFFGQGTRLTVV.

The chain carries TRBV29-1 and TRBJ2-3, with 14 bases aligning to TRBD2. The V and J ends lost 8 bases and 5 bases, in that order; junction bases with no gene match: 9. The CDR3 is 15 amino acids. Germline CDR1 SQVTM, CDR2 ANQGSEA. This CDR3 reads CSTRLAGGPGDTQYF. CDR3 coding DNA: TGCAGCACACGACTAGCGGGGGGGCCTGGAGATACGCAGTATTTT.

The rearrangement links TRBV29-1 to TRBJ2-1, with a weak D call TRBD2 (5 bases). The CDR3 has 14 residues. The germline V gene encodes CDR1 SQVTM and CDR2 ANQGSEA. Trimming removed 2 bases from V and 3 bases from J, with 11 bases in between. The CDR3 loop is CSVEFAGDYNEQFF. In nucleotides, the CDR3 is TGCAGCGTTGAATTCGCGGGTGACTACAATGAGCAGTTCTTC.

The chain joins TRBV4-3 to TRBJ1-5; D uncertain. The CDR3 length is 12 residues. CDR1 is LGHNA, CDR2 YSLEER, per germline. Trimming removed 2 bases from V and 7 bases from J, with 6 bases in between. CDR3 protein: CASSQPGQPQHF. The DNA for the CDR3 is TGCGCCAGCAGCCAACCGGGGCAGCCCCAGCATTTT.

V and J are TRBV28 and TRBJ2-7, with 13 positions matching TRBD2. The CDR3 is 15 amino acids. Trimming at V came to 5 bases and at J to 5 bases, leaving 6 bases not matched to a gene. Germline V lookup: CDR1 MDHEN, CDR2 SYDVKM. CDR3 bases: TGTGCCAGCAGTCTTCCCGGGACTAGCGGGGACGAGCAGTACTTC. It encodes CASSLPGTSGDEQYF.

The chain uses TRBV18 and TRBJ2-1, with 11 bases identical to TRBD2. The CDR3 consists of 16 residues. CDR1 and CDR2 from the germline V gene are KGHSH and LQKENI. V lost 5 bases to trimming and J lost 5 bases; unmatched junction nucleotides: 8. CDR3 residues: CASSSTGLAGNNEQFF. For the CDR3, the DNA is TGTGCCAGCTCATCTACAGGACTAGCGGGTAACAATGAGCAGTTCTTC.

The V call is TRBV5-1, the J call TRBJ2-5; 12 nucleotides agree with TRBD2. Germline assignment: CDR1 SGHRS and CDR2 YFSETQ. The CDR3 spans 15 residues. V shed 3 bases, J shed 6 bases, and the junction held 6 bases outside the gene matches. The CDR3 reads CASSSGTSGLQTQYF. The DNA of the CDR3 is TGCGCCAGCAGCTCCGGGACTAGCGGGCTTCAGACCCAGTACTTC.

This chain joins TRBV5-1 and TRBJ2-5; 10 positions agree with TRBD1. Losses at the gene ends were 3 bases for V and 5 bases for J; bases not matched to a gene: 13. Per the germline V gene, CDR1 is SGHRS and CDR2 is YFSETQ. The CDR3 extends over 17 amino acids. CDR3 amino acids: CASSSEGTGEARETQYF. The CDR3 DNA is TGCGCCAGCAGCTCAGAAGGGACAGGGGAGGCTCGGGAGACCCAGTACTTC.

The chain is built from TRBV5-1 and TRBJ1-1, with TRBD1 matching over 7 bases. Germline CDR1 SGHRS, CDR2 YFSETQ. Trimming cost V 4 bases and J 3 bases; bases outside gene matches: 3. CDR3 size: 13 residues. CDR3: CASSAGQYTEAFF. The CDR3 DNA follows: TGCGCCAGCAGCGCGGGACAGTACACTGAAGCTTTCTTT.

This chain uses TRBV2 with TRBJ2-7; possible D gene TRBD1, 5 bases. Trimming cost V 6 bases and J 2 bases, with 8 bases left between them. CDR1 SNHLY and CDR2 FYNNEI come from the germline V gene. The CDR3 has 12 amino acids. The CDR3 coding sequence is TGTGCCAGCAGCCAGACAGCCTACGAGCAGTACTTC. This encodes CASSQTAYEQYF.

The chain combines TRBV5-1 with TRBJ2-1, with 9 bases matching TRBD1. Germline lookup yields CDR1 SGHRS and CDR2 YFSETQ. This CDR3 has 13 amino acids. V trimming: 6 bases; J trimming: 7 bases; junction bases outside the gene matches: 5. The CDR3 spells CASTLDRGNEQFF. DNA of the CDR3: TGCGCCAGCACTCTGGACAGGGGAAATGAGCAGTTCTTC.

The chain combines TRBV29-1 with TRBJ1-1, with D uncertain. In germline, CDR1 is SQVTM, CDR2 ANQGSEA. The germline V and J ends were trimmed by 4 bases and 4 bases, with 7 bases remaining between them. The CDR3 extends over 11 amino acids. This chain's CDR3 is CSVVSLTEAFF. The DNA for the CDR3 is TGCAGCGTTGTAAGCCTCACTGAAGCTTTCTTT.